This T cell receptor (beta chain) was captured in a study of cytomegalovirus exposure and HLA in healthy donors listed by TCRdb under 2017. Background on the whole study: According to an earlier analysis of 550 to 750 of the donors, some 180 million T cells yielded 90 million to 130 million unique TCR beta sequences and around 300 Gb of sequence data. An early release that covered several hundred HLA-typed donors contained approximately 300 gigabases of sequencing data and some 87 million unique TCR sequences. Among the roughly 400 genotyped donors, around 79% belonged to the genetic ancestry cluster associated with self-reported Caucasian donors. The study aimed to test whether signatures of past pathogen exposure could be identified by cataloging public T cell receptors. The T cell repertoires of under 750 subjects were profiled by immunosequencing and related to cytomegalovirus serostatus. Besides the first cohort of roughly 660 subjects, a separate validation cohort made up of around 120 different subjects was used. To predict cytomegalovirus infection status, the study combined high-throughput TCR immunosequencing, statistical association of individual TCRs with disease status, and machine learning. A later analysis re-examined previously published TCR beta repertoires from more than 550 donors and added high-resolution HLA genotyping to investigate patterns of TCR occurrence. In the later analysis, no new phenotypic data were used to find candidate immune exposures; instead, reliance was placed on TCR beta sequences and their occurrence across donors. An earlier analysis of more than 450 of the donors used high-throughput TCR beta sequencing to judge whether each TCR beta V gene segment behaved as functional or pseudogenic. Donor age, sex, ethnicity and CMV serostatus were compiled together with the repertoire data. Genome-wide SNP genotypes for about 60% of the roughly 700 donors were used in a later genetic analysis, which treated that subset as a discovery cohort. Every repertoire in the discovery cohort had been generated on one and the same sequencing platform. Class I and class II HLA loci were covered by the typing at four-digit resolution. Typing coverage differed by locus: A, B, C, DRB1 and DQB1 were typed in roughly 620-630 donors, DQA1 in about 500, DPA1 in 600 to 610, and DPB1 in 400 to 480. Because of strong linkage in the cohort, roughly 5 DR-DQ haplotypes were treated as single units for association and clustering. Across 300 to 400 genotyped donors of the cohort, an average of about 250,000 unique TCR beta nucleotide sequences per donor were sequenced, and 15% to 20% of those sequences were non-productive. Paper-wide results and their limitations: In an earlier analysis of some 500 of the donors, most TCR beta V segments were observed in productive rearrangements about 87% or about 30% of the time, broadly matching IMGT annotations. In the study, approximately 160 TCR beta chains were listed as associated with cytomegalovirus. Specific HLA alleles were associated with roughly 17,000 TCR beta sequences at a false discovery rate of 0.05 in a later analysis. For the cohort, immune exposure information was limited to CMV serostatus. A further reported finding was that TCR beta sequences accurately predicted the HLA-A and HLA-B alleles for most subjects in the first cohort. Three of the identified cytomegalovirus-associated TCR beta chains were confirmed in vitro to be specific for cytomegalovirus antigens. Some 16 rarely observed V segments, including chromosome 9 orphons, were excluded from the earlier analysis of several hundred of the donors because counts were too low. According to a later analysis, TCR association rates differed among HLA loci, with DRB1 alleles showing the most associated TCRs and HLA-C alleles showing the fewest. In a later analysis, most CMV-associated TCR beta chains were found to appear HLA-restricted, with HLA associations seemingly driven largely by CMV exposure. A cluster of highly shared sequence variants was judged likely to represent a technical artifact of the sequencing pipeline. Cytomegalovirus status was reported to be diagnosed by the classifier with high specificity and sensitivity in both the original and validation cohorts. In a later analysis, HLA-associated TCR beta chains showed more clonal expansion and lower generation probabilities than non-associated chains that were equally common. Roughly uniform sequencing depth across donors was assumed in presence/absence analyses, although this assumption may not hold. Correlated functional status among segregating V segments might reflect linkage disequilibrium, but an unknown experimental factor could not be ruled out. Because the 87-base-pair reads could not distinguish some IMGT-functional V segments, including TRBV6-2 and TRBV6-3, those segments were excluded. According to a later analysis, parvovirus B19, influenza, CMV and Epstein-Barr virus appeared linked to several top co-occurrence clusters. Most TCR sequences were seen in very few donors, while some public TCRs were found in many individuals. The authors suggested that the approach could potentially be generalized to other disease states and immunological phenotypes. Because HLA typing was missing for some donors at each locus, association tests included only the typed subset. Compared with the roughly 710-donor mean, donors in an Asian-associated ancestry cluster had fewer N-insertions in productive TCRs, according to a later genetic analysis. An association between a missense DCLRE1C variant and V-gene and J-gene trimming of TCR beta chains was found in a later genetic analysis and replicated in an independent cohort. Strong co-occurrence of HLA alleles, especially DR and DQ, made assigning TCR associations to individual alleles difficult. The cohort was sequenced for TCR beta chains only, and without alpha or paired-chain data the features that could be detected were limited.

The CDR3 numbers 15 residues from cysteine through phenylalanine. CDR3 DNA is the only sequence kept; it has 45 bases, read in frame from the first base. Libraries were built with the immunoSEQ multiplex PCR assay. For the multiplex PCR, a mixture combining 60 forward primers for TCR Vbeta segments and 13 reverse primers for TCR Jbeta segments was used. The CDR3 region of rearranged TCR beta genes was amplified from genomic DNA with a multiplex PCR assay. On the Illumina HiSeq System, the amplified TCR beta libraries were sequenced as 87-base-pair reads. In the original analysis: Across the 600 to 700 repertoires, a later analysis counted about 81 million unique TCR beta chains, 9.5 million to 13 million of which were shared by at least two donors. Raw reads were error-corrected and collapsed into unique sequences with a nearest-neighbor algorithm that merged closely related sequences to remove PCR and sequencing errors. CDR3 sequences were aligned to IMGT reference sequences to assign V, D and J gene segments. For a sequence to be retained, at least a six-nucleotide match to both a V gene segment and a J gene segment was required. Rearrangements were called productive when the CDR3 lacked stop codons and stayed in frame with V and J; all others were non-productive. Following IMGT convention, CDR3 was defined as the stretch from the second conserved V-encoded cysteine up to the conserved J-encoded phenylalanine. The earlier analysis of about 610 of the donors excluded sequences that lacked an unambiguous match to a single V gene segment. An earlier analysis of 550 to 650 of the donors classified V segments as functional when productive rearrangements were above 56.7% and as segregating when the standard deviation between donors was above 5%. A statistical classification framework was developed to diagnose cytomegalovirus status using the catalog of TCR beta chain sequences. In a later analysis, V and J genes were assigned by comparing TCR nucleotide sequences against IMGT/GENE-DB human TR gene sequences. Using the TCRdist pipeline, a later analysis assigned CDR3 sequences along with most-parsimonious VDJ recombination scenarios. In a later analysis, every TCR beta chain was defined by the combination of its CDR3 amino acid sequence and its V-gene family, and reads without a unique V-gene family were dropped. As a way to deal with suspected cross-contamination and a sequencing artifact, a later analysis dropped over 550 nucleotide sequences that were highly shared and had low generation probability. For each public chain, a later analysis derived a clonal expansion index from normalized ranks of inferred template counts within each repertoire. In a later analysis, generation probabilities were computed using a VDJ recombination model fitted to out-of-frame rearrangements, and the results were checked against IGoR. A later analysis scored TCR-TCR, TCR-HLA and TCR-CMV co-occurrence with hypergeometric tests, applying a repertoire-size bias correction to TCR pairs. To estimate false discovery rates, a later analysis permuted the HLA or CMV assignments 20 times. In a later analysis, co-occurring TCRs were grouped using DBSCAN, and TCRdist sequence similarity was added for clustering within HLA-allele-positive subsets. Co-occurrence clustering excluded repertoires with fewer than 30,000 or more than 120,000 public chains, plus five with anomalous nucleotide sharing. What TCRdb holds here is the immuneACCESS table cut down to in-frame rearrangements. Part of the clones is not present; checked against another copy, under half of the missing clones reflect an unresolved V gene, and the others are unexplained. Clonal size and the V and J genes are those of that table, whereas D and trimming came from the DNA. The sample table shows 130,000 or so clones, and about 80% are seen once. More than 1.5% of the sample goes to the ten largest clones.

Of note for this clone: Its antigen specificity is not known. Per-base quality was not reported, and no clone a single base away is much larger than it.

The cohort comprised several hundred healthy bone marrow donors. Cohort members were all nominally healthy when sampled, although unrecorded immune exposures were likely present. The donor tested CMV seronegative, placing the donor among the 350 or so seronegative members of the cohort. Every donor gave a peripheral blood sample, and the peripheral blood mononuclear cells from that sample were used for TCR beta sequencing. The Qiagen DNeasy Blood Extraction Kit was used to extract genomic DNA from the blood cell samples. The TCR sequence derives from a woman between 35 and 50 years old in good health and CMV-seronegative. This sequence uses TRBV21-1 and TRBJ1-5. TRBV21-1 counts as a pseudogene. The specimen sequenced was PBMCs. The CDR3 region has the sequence CASSSRDAGYQPQHF. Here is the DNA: TGTGCCAGCAGCTCCCGGGATGCCGGGTATCAGCCCCAGCATTTT.